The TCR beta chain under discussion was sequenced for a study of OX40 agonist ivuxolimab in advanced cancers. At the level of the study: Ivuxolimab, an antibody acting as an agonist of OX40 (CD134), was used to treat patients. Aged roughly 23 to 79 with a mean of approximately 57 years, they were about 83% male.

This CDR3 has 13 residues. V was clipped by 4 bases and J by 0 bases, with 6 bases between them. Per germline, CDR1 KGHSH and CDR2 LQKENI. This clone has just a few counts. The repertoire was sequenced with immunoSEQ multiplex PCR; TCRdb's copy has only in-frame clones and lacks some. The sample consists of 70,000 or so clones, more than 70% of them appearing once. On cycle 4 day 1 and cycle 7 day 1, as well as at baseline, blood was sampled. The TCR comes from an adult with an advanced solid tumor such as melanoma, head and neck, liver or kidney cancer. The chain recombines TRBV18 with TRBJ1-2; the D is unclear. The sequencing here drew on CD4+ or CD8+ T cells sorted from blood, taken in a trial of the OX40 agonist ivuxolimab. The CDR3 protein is CASSQGANYGYTF. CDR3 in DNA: TGTGCCAGCTCACAGGGAGCTAACTATGGCTACACCTTC.